This T cell receptor (beta chain) was identified during a study of a mutant IDH1 vaccine in newly diagnosed glioma. Study as a whole: Participants attended visit V12, the safety follow-up, at week 35, and then attended visit V13 at week 47.

Libraries were prepared by immunoSEQ multiplex PCR; TCRdb keeps only in-frame clonotypes and omits some of them. Of fewer than 60,000 clones listed, approximately 64% are singletons. Details on this clone: Its target is not known.

Time point defined: week 47, end of study. All doses held 300 ug of mutant IDH1 20-mer peptide, with topical imiquimod. The TCR sequence derives from a man aged 35 to 55 with glioma. Some clones in this sample may be carry-over from other donors' samples. The input for sequencing was peripheral blood mononuclear cells (PBMCs), taken from a glioma patient whose treatment included an IDH1 peptide vaccine.

CDR3 DNA: TGCGCCAGCAGCTTCCGGGGCTTTAAAGAAAACACTGAAGCTTTCTTT. Protein product: CASSFRGFKENTEAFF. The chain is built from TRBV5-1 and TRBJ1-1; a possible D gene is TRBD1 (5 bases). V was cut by 2 bases and J by 2 bases, with 16 bases left in between. The CDR3 contains 16 residues. Germline CDR1 is SGHRS and CDR2 is YFSETQ.